A single T cell receptor (beta chain) is shown here with its context. The source of the sample is a study of blood T cell repertoires in COVID-19. Per the original methods: Nucleated cell counts were estimated from reference gene primer amplification. This table comes from immunoSEQ multiplex PCR, and its TCRdb copy is limited to in-frame clones, with some not included. That table furnishes V, J and clone size, whereas the DNA furnished D and trimming. The sample lists around 460,000 clones; approximately 90% were seen once. This TCR came from a man between 18 and 35 years old with COVID-19, enrolled during active disease. Sequenced sample: peripheral blood.

This CDR3 is CASIQDRVPDTQYF. In DNA, the CDR3 is TGTGCCAGCATCCAGGACAGGGTACCCGATACGCAGTATTTT. This chain joins TRBV6-5 and TRBJ2-3, with 8 bases fitting TRBD1. Germline V gene lookup returns CDR1 MNHEY and CDR2 SVGAGI. V lost 7 bases, J lost 6 bases, and 9 bases stayed unmatched. This CDR3 has 14 amino acids.